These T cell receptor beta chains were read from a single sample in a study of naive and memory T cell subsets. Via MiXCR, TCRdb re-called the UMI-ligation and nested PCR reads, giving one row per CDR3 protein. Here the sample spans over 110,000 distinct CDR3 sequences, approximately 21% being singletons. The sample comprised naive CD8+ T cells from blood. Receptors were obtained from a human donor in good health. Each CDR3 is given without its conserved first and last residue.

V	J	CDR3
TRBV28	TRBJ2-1	ASSREIGGNEQF
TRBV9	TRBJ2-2	ASSRETGELF
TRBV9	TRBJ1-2	ASSAATGPEAISYGYT
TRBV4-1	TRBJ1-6	ASSHHRGRNSPLH
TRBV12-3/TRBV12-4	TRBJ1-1	ASSLALTGNYEAF
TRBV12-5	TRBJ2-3	ASGLVLTGTGGTDTQY
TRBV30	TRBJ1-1	AWRAGGSEAF
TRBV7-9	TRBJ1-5	ASSLATSQPQH
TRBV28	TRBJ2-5	ASSLPDILDRVGETQY
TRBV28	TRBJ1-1	ASTRDSTEAF
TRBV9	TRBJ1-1	ASSPTRGKRQGEQAEAF
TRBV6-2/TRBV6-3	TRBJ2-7	ASTNLQGFAYEQY
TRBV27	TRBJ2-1	ASTFRGSSYNEQF
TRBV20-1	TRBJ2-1	SARDRGRAYNEQF
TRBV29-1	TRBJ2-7	SVGGYEQY
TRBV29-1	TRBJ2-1	SVVWGNEQF
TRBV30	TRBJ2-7	ACRDTSSYEQY
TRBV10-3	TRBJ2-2	AISDDRVDTGELF
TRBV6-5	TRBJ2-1	ASSPGPARDEQF
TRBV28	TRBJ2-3	ASSHASSGASTDTQY
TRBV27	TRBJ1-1	ASSLGQGIAEAF
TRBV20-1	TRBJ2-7	SARVGADDAYEQY
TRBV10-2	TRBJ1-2	ASGGKGGGYT
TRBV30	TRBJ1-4	AWSVHGGREKLF
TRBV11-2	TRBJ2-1	ASSLLWAGGFLR
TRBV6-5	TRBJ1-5	ASSPDQNQPQH